Given below is one T cell receptor (beta chain) in context. This clone appeared once. The clone's antigen remains unknown. No qualities accompany the bases; no much larger clone lies one base away. Participants in the prospective study were aged about 18 to 95 years, lived in about two dozen United States geographic areas, and enrolled through a virtual design. To assign participants to cohorts, the prospective study relied on clinical history that participants themselves reported in a screening survey and a study questionnaire. Mobile phlebotomists in the prospective study collected whole blood, serum and a nasopharyngeal or oropharyngeal swab from every participant. Prospective study participants could optionally give additional blood draws and questionnaires over an approximately two-month period. Prospective study blood samples were shipped either frozen or at room temperature before DNA extraction.

TCRbeta CDR3 regions were amplified from genomic DNA using the immunoSEQ Assay, a bias-controlled multiplex PCR. In the source study's methods: Within the assay, amplification of reference gene primers was used to estimate how many nucleated cells each sample contained. To quantify the absolute abundance of each unique TCRbeta CDR3 rearrangement, sequence reads were collapsed and filtered. For each sample, productive Simpson clonality was calculated as the square root of Simpson's diversity index over productive rearrangements. TCRdb took over this immuneACCESS table, retaining in-frame rearrangements with V and J assigned. Such tables are incomplete; in checked studies, under half of the missing clones stem from an unresolved V gene, and the remainder is unexplained. Clone size and V and J calls were adopted from that table, with D and trimming inferred from the DNA. This sample comprises about 200,000 clones, 75% to 90% of them detected only once. Under 3% of the sample is in the top ten clones.

Trimming leaves V shorter by 0 bases and J shorter by 2 bases, with the junction holding 7 bases beyond the gene matches. The CDR3, cysteine through phenylalanine, is 16 amino acids long. Only the CDR3 region is kept as DNA, spanning 48 bases read in frame from base 1. CDR1 and CDR2 are read off the germline V gene as SGDLS and YYNGEE. The data stem from a study of blood T cell repertoires in COVID-19 (dated by TCRdb to about 2020). Background for the entire study: The collaborator samples originated in the United States, Italy and Spain and spanned the acute and convalescent phases of COVID-19. The material from the prospective study consisted of cDNA or gDNA derived from T cells, B-cell-depleted T cells, or PBMCs. Subjects who had been exposed to COVID-19, were actively infected with it, or had recovered from it provided the deeply sampled blood TCRbeta repertoires that made up the dataset. The repertoires were released in a freely available public database intended as a resource for research on the immune response to SARS-CoV-2. Samples were obtained from the ongoing ImmuneRACE study (first 160 participants) and from approximately 1,200 subjects provided by 6 global collaborators. The sample metadata nearly always contained a de-identified subject ID, COVID-19 status, age in years and sex. HLA class I and class II types, where available, came from metadata supplied by the sample provider rather than from assay-based typing. What the authors observed across the whole study: Clinical and demographic metadata were provided uncurated, with the amount varying by source and participant.

This clonotype was sampled from a woman aged 40 to 55 with acute COVID-19. The sequence links TRBV9 to TRBJ2-5, and 7 junction bases match TRBD2. The sequencing sample was made of PBMCs or T cells enriched from blood (not recorded which). The DNA sequence is as follows: TGTGCCAGCAGCGTAGGCAGCGGGGCTATACAAGAGACCCAGTACTTC. This is translated as CASSVGSGAIQETQYF. The entire variable domain, with the stretches around the CDR3 drawn from the reference TRBV9 and TRBJ2-5 proteins, is DSGVTQTPKHLITATGQRVTLRCSPRSGDLSVYWYQQSLDQGLQFLIQYYNGEERAKGNILERFSAQQFPDLHSELNLSSLELGDSALYFCASSVGSGAIQETQYFGPGTRLLVL.